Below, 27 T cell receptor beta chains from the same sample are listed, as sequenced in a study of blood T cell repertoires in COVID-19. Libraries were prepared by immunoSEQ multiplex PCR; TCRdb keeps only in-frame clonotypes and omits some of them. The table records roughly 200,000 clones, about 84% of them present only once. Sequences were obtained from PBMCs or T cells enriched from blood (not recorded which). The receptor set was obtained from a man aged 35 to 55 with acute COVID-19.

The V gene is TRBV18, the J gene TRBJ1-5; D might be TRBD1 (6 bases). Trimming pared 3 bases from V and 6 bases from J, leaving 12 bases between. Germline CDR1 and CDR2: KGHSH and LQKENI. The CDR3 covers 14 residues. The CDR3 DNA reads TGTGCCAGCTCACCCCAAAGGGGGGGTCAGCCCCAGCATTTT. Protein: CASSPQRGGQPQHF.

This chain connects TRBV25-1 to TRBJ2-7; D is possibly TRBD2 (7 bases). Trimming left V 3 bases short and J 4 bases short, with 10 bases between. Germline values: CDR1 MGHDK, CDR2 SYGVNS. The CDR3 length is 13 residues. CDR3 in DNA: TGTGCCAGCAGTGAGGGGAGGGGGTACGAGCAGTACTTC. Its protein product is CASSEGRGYEQYF.

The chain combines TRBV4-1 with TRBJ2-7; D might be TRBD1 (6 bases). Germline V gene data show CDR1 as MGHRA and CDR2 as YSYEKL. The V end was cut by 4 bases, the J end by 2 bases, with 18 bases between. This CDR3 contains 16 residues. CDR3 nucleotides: TGCGCCAGCAGCCCTCTCCAGGGGTTAAGGGCCTACGAGCAGTACTTC. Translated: CASSPLQGLRAYEQYF.

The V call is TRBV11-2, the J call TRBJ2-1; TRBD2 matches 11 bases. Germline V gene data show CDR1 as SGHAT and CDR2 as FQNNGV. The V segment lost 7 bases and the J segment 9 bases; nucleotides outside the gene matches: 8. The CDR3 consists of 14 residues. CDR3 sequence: CASTSTSGKGEQFF. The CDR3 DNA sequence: TGTGCCAGCACCTCGACTAGCGGGAAGGGTGAGCAGTTCTTC. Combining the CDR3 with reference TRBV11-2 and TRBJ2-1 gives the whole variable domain EAGVAQSPRYKIIEKRQSVAFWCNPISGHATLYWYQQILGQGPKLLIQFQNNGVVDDSQLPKDRFSAERLKGVDSTLKIQPAKLEDSAVYLCASTSTSGKGEQFFGPGTRLTVL.

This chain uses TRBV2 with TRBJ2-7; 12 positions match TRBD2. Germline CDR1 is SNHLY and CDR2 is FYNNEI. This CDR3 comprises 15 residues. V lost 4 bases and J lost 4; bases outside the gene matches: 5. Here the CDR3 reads CASSGLAGVRYEQYF. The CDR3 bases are TGTGCCAGCAGTGGACTAGCGGGAGTTCGGTACGAGCAGTACTTC.

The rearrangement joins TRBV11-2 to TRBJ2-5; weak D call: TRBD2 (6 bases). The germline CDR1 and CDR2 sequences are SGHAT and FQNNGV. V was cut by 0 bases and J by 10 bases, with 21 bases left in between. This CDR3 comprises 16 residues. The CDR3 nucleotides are TGTGCCAGCAGCTTAGAGACGGGACGGGGGATGGGGGTCCAGTACTTC. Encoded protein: CASSLETGRGMGVQYF.

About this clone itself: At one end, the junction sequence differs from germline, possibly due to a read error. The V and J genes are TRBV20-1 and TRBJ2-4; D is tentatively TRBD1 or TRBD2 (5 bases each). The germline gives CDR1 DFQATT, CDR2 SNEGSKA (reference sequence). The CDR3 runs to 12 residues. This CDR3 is CSAIEGSRPIDF. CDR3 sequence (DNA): TGCAGTGCTATTGAGGGGAGCCGTCCAATTGACTTC.

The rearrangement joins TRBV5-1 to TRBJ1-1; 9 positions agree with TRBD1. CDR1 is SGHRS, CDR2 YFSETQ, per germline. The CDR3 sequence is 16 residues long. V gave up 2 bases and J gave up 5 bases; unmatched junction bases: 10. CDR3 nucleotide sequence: TGCGCCAGCAGCTTAACCGGGACAGGGAGAGGGACTGAAGCTTTCTTT. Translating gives CASSLTGTGRGTEAFF.

CDR3 in amino acids: CASSFERRSYNEQFF. The CDR3 DNA reads as TGTGCCAGCAGCTTCGAGCGGCGCTCCTACAATGAGCAGTTCTTC. The chain couples TRBV5-8 to TRBJ2-1; TRBD2 is a possible D gene (5 bases). Germline V gene sequence: CDR1 SGHTS, CDR2 YDEGEE. Trimming shortened V by 2 bases and J by 0 bases, and 9 bases separated the two germline ends. The CDR3 loop spans 15 amino acids.

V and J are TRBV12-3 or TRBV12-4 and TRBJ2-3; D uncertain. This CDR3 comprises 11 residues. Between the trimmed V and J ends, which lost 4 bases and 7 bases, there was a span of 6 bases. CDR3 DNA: TGTGCCAGCAGTTCCTCTTATACGCAGTATTTT. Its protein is CASSSSYTQYF.

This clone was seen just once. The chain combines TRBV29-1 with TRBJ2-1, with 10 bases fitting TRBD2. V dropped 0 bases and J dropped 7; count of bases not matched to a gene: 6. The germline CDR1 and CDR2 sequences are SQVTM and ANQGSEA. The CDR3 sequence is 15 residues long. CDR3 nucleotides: TGCAGCGTTGAAGAGCCGGGACTAGCGCAGAATGAGCAGTTCTTC. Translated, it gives CSVEEPGLAQNEQFF.

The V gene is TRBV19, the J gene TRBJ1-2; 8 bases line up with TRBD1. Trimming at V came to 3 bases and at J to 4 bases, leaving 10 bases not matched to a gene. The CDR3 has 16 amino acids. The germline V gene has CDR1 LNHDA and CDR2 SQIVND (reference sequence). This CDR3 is CASSMRQGTTRYGYTF. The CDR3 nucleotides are TGTGCCAGTAGTATGAGACAGGGGACTACACGCTATGGCTACACCTTC. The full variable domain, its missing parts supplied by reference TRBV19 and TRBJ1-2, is DGGITQSPKYLFRKEGQNVTLSCEQNLNHDAMYWYRQDPGQGLRLIYYSQIVNDFQKGDIAEGYSVSREKKESFPLTVTSAQKNPTAFYLCASSMRQGTTRYGYTFGSGTRLTVV.

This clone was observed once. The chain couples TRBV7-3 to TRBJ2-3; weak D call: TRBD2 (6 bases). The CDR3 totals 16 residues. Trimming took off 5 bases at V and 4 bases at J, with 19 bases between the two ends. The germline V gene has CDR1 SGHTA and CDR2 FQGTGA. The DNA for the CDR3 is TGTGCCAGCAGCCATCTCCTTTGGGGGGTCGCAGATACGCAGTATTTT. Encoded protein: CASSHLLWGVADTQYF.

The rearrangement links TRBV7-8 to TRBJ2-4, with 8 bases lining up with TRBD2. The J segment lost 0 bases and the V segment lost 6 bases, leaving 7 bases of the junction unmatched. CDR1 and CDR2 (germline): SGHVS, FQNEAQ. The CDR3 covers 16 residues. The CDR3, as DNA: TGTGCCAGCAGACCGCGGGGGGACTTAGCCAAAAACATTCAGTACTTC. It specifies CASRPRGDLAKNIQYF.

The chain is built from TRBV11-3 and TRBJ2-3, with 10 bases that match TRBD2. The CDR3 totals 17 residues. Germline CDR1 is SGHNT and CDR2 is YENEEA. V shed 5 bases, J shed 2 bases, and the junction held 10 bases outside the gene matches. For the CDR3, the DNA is TGTGCCAGCAGCGTGGGGACTAGCGAAGGAGTCACAGATACGCAGTATTTT. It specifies CASSVGTSEGVTDTQYF.

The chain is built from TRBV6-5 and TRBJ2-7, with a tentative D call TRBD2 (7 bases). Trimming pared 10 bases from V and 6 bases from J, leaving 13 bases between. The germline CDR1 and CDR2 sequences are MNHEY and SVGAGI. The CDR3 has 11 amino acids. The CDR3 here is CATGGPGEQYF. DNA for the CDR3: TGTGCCACCGGGGGGCCGGGCGAGCAGTACTTC.

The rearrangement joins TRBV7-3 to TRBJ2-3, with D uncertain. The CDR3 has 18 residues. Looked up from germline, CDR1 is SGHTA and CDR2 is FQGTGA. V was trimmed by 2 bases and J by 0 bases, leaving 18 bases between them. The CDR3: CASSLGQVVGISTDTQYF. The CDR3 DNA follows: TGTGCCAGCAGCTTAGGCCAGGTCGTTGGAATTAGCACAGATACGCAGTATTTT.

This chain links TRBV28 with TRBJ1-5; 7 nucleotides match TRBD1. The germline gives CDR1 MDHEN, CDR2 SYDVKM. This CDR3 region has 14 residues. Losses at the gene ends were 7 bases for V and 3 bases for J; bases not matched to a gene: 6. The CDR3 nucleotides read TGTGCCAGCAAGAGGGACAGTCTCAATCAGCCCCAGCATTTT. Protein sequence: CASKRDSLNQPQHF.

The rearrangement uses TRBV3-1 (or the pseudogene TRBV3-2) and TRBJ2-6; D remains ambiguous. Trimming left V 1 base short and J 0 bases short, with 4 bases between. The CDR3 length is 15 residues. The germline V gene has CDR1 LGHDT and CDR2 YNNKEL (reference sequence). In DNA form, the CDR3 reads TGTGCCAGCAGCCAAGGAGGCTCTGGGGCCAACGTCCTGACTTTC. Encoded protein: CASSQGGSGANVLTF.

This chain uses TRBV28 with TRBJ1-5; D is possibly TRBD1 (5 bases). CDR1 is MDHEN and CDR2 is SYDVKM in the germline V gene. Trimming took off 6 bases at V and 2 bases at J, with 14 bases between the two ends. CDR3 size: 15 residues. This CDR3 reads CASRRSGGGNQPQHF. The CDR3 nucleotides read TGTGCCAGCAGGAGGAGTGGAGGGGGCAATCAGCCCCAGCATTTT.

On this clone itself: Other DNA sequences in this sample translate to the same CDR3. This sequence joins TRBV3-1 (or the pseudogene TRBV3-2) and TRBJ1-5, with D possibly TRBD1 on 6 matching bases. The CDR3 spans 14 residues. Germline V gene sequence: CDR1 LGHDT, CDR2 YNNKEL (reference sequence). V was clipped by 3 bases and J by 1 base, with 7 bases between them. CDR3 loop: CASSQRGSNQPQHF. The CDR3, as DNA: TGTGCCAGCAGCCAGAGGGGGAGCAATCAGCCCCAGCATTTT.

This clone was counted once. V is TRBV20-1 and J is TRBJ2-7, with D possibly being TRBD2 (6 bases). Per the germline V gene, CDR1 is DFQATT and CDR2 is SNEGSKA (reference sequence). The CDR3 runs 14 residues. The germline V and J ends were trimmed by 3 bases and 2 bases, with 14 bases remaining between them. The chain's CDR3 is CSASLQGGPYEQYF. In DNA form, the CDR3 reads TGCAGTGCTAGTCTCCAGGGAGGTCCCTACGAGCAGTACTTC.

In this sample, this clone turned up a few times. This chain's CDR3 is CASSLDTQETQYF. The CDR3, as DNA: TGCGCCAGCAGCTTGGACACCCAAGAGACCCAGTACTTC. This sequence joins TRBV5-1 and TRBJ2-5; D is undetermined. CDR3 length: 13 residues. The V gene lost 0 bases and the J gene lost 1 base, with 4 bases spanning the gap. Germline V lookup: CDR1 SGHRS, CDR2 YFSETQ. The whole variable domain, remainder taken from reference TRBV5-1 and TRBJ2-5, is KAGVTQTPRYLIKTRGQQVTLSCSPISGHRSVSWYQQTPGQGLQFLFEYFSETQRNKGNFPGRFSGRQFSNSRSEMNVSTLELGDSALYLCASSLDTQETQYFGPGTRLLVL.

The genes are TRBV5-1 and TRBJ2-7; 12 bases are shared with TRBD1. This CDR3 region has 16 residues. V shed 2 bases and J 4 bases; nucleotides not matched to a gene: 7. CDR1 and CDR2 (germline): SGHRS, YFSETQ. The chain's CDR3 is CASSLQGQGAIYEQYF. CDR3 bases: TGCGCCAGCAGCTTACAGGGACAGGGGGCGATTTACGAGCAGTACTTC.

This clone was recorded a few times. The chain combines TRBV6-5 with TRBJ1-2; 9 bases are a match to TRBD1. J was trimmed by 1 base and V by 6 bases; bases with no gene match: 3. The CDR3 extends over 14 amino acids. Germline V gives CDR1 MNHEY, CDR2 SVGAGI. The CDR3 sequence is CASSTDRGNYGYTF. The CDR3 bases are TGTGCCAGCAGCACGGACAGGGGTAACTATGGCTACACCTTC.

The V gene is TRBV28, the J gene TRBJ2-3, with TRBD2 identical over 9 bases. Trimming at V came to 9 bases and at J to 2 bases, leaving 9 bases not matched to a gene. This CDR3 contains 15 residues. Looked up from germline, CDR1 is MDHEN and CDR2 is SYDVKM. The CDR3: CASGGGLADTDTQYF. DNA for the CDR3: TGTGCCAGTGGGGGGGGACTAGCTGACACAGATACGCAGTATTTT. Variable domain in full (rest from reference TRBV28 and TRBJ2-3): DVKVTQSSRYLVKRTGEKVFLECVQDMDHENMFWYRQDPGLGLRLIYFSYDVKMKEKGDIPEGYSVSREKKERFSLILESASTNQTSMYLCASGGGLADTDTQYFGPGTRLTVL.

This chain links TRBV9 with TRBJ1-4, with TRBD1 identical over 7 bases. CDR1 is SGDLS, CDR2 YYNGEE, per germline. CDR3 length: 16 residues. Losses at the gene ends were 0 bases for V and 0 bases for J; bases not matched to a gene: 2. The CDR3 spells CASSVETGTTNEKLFF. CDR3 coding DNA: TGTGCCAGCAGCGTAGAGACAGGGACAACTAATGAAAAACTGTTTTTT.